This T cell receptor beta chain appears in the sequencing data of a study of control samples from healthy donors and cancer patients. Per germline, CDR1 SGHRS and CDR2 YFSETQ. The ends lost 5 bases at V and 2 bases at J; junction bases unmatched: 7. The CDR3 is 15 residues long. Method: immunoSEQ multiplex PCR; TCRdb's copy keeps in-frame clones and lacks some. The sample includes 150,000 to 200,000 clones, roughly 89% seen only once; the top ten take approximately 1.5%. Material: blood. This sequence was found in a woman in her forties or fifties in good health. The rearrangement links TRBV5-1 to TRBJ2-3, with TRBD1 identical over 8 bases. The CDR3: CASSGTGRATDTQYF. The CDR3 DNA reads TGCGCCAGCAGTGGGACAGGACGTGCCACAGATACGCAGTATTTT.